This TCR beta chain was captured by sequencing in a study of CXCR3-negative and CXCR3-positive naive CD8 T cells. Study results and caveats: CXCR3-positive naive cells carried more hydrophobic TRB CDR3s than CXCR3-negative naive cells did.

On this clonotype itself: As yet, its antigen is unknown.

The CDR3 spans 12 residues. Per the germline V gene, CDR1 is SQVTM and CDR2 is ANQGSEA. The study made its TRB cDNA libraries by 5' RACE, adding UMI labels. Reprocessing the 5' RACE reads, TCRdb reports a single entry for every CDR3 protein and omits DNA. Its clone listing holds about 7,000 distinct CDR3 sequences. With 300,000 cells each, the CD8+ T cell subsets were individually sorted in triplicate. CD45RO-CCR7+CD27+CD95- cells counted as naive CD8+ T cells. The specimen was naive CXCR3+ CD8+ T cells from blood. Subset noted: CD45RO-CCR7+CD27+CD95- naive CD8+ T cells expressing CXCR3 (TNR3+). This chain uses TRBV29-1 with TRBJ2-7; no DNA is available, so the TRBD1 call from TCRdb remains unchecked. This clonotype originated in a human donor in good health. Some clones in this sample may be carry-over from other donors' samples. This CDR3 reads CSAGTDSYEQYF.